The clone carrying this TCR beta chain was counted only a few times. Its specificity is not known. This record belongs to a study of shared clonotypes between healthy human individuals. Study-wide context: In total, the donors were two women and a few men aged 18 to 49.

Subsets obtained from CD4+ cells comprised CD45RA+ naive and CD45RA-negative memory cells. The CDR3 runs to 15 residues. Trimming removed 5 bases at V and 2 bases at J, with 16 bases between. Looked up from germline, CDR1 is SGDLS and CDR2 is YYNGEE. Study results and limitations: Estimated richness values were generally larger in naive subsets than in memory subsets.

Sequencing was performed with immunoSEQ multiplex PCR; in TCRdb, only in-frame clones are kept and a portion is missing. The profile shows approximately 2,000,000 clones, 85% to 95% of them singletons. The chain recombines TRBV9 with TRBJ1-1; unclear D gene. The sequence was collected from a man younger than 30 in good health. Some clones in this sample may be carry-over from other donors' samples. The sample taken for sequencing was naive CD4+ T cells from PBMCs. Subset described: CD45RA+ positively selected. The CDR3 bases are TGTGCCAGCAGGGCAGACCTAGGAGCCAACACTGAAGCTTTCTTT. It specifies CASRADLGANTEAFF.